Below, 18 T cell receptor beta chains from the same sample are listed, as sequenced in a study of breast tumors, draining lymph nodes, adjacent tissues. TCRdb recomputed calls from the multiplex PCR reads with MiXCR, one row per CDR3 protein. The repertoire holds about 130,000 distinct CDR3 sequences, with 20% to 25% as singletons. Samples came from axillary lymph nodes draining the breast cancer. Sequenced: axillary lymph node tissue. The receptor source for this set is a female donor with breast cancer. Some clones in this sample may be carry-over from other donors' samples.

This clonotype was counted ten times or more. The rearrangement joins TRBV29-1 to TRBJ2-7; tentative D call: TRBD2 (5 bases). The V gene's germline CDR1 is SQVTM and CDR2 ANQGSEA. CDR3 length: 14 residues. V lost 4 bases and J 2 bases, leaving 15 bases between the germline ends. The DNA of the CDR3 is TGCAGCGTTGGGGCCGGGCCCGGGGCCTACGAGCAGTACTTC. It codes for CSVGAGPGAYEQYF.

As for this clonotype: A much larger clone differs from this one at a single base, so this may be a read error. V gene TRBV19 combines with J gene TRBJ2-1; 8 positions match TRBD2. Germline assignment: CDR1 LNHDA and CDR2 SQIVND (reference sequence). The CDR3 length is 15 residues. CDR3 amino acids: CASSIREGLYNERFF. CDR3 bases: TGTGCCAGTAGTATTCGGGAGGGCCTCTACAATGAGCGGTTCTTC.

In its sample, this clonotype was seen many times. In DNA form, the CDR3 reads TGTGCCAGCAGCGCAGGGGGCTCCTATAATTCACCCCTCCACTTT. Its protein is CASSAGGSYNSPLHF. The J gene is TRBJ1-6, the V gene TRBV9; 7 nucleotides agree with TRBD1. The CDR3 covers 15 residues. Trimming at V came to 3 bases and at J to 0 bases, leaving 0 bases not matched to a gene. CDR1 is SGDLS, CDR2 YYNGEE, per germline.

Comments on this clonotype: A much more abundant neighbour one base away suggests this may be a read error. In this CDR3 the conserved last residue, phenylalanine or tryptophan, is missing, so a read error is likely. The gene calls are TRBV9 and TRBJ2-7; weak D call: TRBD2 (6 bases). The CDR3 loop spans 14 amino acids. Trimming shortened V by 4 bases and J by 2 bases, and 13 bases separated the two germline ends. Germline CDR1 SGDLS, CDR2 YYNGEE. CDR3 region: CASSPGAGTYEQYS. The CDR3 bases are TGTGCCAGCAGCCCTGGGGCGGGAACCTACGAGCAGTACTCC.

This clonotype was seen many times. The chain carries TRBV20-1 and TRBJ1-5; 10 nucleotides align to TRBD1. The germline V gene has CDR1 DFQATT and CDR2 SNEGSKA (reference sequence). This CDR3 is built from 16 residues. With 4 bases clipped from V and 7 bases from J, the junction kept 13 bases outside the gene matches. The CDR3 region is CSATPPGQGFFQPQHF. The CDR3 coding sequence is TGCAGTGCTACCCCTCCGGGACAGGGGTTTTTCCAGCCCCAGCATTTT.

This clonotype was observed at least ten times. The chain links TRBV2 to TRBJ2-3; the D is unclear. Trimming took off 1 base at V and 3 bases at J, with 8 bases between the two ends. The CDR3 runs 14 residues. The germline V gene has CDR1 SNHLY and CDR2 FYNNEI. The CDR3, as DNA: TGTGCCAGCAGTGAAGACAGACCTACAGATACGCAGTATTTT. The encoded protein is CASSEDRPTDTQYF. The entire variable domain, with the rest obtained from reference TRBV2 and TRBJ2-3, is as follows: EPEVTQTPSHQVTQMGQEVILRCVPISNHLYFYWYRQILGQKVEFLVSFYNNEISEKSEIFDDQFSVERPDGSNFTLKIRSTKLEDSAMYFCASSEDRPTDTQYFGPGTRLTVL.

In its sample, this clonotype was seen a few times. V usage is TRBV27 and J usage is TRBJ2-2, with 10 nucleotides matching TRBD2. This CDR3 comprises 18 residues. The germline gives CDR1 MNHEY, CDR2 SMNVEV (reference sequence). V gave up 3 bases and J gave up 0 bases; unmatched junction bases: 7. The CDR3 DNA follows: TGTGCCAGCAGTTTTTGGTCAGCGGGAGGGACGAACACCGGGGAGCTGTTTTTT. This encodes CASSFWSAGGTNTGELFF.

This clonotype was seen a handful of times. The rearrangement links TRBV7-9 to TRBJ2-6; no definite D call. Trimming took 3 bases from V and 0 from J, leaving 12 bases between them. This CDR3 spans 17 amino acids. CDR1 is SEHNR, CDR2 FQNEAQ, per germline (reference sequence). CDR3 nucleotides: TGTGCCAGCAGCTTCATAGGGCGACCCTCTGGGGCCAACGTCCTGACTTTC. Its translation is CASSFIGRPSGANVLTF. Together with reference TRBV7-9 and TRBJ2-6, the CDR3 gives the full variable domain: DTGVSQNPRHKITKRGQNVTFRCDPISEHNRLYWYRQTLGQGPEFLTYFQNEAQLEKSRLLSDRFSAERPKGSFSTLEIQRTEQGDSAMYLCASSFIGRPSGANVLTFGAGSRLTVL.

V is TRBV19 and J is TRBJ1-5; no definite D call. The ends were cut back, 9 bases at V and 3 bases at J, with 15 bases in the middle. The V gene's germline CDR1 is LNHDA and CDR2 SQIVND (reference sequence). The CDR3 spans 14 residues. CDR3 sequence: CASQEGDTNQPQHF. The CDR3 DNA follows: TGTGCCAGCCAAGAGGGTGATACCAATCAGCCCCAGCATTTT.

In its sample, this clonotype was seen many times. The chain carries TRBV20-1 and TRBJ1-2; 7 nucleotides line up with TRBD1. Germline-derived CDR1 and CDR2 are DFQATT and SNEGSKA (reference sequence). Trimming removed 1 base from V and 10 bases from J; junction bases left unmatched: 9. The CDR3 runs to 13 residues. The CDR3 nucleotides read TGCAGTGCTAGAGCCTCTGACAGGGAGGACTACACCTTC. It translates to CSARASDREDYTF.

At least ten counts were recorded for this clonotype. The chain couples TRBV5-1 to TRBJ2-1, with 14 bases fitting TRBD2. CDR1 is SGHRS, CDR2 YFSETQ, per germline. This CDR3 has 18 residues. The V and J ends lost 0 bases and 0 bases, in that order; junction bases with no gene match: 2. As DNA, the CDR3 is TGCGCCAGCAGCTTGGCCGGGACTAGCGGGAGCTCCTACAATGAGCAGTTCTTC. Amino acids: CASSLAGTSGSSYNEQFF.

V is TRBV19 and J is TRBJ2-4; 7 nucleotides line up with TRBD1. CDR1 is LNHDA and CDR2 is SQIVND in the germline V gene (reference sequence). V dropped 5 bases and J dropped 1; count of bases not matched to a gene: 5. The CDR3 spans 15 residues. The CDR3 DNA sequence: TGTGCCAGTAGTCTTACAGGGGTCGCCAAAAACATTCAGTACTTC. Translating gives CASSLTGVAKNIQYF.

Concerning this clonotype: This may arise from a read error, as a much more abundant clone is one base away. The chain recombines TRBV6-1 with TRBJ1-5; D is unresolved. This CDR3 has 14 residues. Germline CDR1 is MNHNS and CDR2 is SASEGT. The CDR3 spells CAGSEQPTGQPQHF. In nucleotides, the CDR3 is TGTGCCGGCAGTGAACAACCCACGGGGCAGCCCCAGCATTTT.

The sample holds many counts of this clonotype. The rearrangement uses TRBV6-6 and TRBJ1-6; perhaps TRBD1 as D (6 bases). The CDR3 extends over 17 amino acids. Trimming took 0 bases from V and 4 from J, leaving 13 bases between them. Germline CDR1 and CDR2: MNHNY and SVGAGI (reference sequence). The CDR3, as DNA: TGTGCCAGCAGTTACTCGAGCCGGACAGCTTATAATTCACCCCTCCACTTT. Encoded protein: CASSYSSRTAYNSPLHF.

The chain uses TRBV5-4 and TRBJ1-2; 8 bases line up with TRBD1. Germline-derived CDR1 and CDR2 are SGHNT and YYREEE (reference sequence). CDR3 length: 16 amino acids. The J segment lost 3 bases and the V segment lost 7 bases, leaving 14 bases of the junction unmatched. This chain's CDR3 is CASGRGLSPRDYGYTF. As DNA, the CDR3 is TGTGCCAGCGGCAGGGGGCTATCCCCTCGCGACTATGGCTACACCTTC.

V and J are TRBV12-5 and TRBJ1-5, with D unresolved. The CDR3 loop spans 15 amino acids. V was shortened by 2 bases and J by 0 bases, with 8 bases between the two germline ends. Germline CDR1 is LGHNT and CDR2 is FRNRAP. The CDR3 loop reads CASGLPGDSNQPQHF. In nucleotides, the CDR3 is TGTGCTAGTGGTTTGCCAGGCGATAGCAATCAGCCCCAGCATTTT.

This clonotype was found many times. This chain's CDR3 is CASSQILAGGEQYF. CDR3 nucleotide sequence: TGTGCCAGCAGCCAAATACTAGCGGGAGGCGAGCAGTACTTC. The chain combines TRBV4-2 with TRBJ2-7; 12 bases are shared with TRBD2. Per the germline V gene, CDR1 is LGHNA and CDR2 is YNFKEQ. CDR3 length equals 14 residues. V trimming: 2 bases; J trimming: 6 bases; junction bases outside the gene matches: 2.

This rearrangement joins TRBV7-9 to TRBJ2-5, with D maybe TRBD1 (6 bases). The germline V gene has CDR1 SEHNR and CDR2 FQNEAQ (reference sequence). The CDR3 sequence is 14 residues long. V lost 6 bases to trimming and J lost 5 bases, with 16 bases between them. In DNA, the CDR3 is TGTGCCAGCAGAAGGACAGAGGGCTCTGAGACCCAGTACTTC. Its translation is CASRRTEGSETQYF.